This T cell receptor beta chain was retrieved from a study of T cell repertoires in cytomegalovirus infection. Overall study context: CMV infection plus the matching HLA type was flagged by public TCR beta signatures. General study points: It was HLA-C-restricted CMV-specific TCR beta clonotypes that dominated the response ex vivo.

TCRdb called the reads again in MiXCR, with one record for every CDR3 protein. This sample has about 360,000 distinct CDR3 sequences, with around 18% found just once. This clonotype was observed many times. Its cognate antigen is unknown. Germline V gene data show CDR1 as SEHNR and CDR2 as FQNEAQ (reference sequence). CDR3 length: 14 amino acids. Trimming removed 4 bases from V and 8 bases from J; junction bases left unmatched: 6. The receptor was derived from a human donor in good health (CMV status not recorded). Some clones in this sample may be carry-over from other donors' samples. The specimen sequenced was PBMCs. The V and J genes are TRBV7-9 and TRBJ2-3, with 10 bases matching TRBD1. The CDR3 DNA is TGTGCCAGCAGCTGGGACAGGGGAACCTTTACGCAGTATTTT. This gives the protein CASSWDRGTFTQYF.